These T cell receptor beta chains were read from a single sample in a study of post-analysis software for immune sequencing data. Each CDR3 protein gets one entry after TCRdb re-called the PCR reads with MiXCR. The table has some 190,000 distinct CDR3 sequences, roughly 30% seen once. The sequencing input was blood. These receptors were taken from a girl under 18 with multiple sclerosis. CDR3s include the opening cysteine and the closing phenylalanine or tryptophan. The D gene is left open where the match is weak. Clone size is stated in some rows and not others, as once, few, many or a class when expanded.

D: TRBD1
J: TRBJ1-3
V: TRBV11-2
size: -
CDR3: CASSSTGYSGNTIYF
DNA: TGTGCCAGCAGCTCGACAGGGTACTCTGGAAACACCATATATTTT

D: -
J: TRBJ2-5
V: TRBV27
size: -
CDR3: CASSLRGALLEQYF
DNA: TGTGCCAGCAGTTTACGAGGGGCCCTACTGGAGCAGTACTTC

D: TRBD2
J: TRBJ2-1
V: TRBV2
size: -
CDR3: CASFAGLDGISEQFF
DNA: TGTGCCAGCTTCGCCGGACTAGACGGAATTAGTGAGCAGTTCTTC

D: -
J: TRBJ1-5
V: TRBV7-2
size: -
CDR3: CASSEVSYQPQHF
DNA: TGTGCCAGTAGTGAGGTGTCCTATCAGCCCCAGCATTTT

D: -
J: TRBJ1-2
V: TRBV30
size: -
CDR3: CAWSRRVGYTF
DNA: TGTGCCTGGAGTCGCAGGGTCGGCTACACCTTC

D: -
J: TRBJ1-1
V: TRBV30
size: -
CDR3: CAWTPVGTEAFF
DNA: TGTGCCTGGACCCCGGTGGGCACTGAAGCTTTCTTT

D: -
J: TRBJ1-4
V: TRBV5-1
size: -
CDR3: CASSKNDRTGEKLFF
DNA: TGCGCCAGCAGCAAGAACGACAGGACGGGGGAAAAACTGTTTTTT

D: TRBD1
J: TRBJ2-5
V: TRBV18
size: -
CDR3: CASSPGTGQRETQYF
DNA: TGTGCCAGCTCACCGGGGACAGGGCAGCGAGAGACCCAGTACTTC

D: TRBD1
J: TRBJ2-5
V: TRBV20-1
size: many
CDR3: CSASTGGETQYF
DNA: TGCAGTGCGTCAACAGGGGGGGAGACCCAGTACTTC

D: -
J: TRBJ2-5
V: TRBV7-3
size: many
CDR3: CASRRPDTRGLETQYF
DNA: TGTGCCAGCAGACGACCTGACACCCGGGGGTTAGAGACCCAGTACTTC

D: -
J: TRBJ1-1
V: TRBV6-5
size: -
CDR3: CASNPLGGKNTEAFF
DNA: TGTGCCAGCAACCCCCTGGGAGGCAAGAACACTGAAGCTTTCTTT

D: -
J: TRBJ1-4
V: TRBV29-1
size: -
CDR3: CSVAKTGEKLFF
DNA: TGCAGCGTTGCTAAAACTGGGGAAAAACTGTTTTTT

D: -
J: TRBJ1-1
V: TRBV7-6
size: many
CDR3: CASSTQGYTEAFF
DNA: TGTGCCAGCAGCACCCAGGGTTACACTGAAGCTTTCTTT

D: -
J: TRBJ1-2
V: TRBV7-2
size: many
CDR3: CASSSWTDYGYTF
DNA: TGTGCCAGCAGCTCCTGGACAGACTATGGCTACACCTTC

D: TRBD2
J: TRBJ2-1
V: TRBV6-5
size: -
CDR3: CASSYRTSGGRSYDEQFF
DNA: TGTGCCAGCAGTTACCGGACTAGCGGGGGCCGCTCCTACGATGAGCAGTTCTTC

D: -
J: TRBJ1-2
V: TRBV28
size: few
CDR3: CASSPTNYGYTF
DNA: TGTGCCAGCAGTCCTACTAACTATGGCTACACCTTC

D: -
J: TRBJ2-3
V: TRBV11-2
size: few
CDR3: CASSLNTGASTDTQYF
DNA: TGTGCCAGCAGCTTAAATACGGGGGCCAGCACAGATACGCAGTATTTT

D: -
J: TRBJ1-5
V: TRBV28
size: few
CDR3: CASITRAGQLYNQPQHF
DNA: TGTGCCAGCATCACAAGAGCCGGACAGCTGTACAATCAGCCCCAGCATTTT

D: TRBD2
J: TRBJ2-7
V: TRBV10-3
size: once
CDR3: CAISESRTSPYEQYF
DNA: TGTGCCATCAGTGAGTCTAGGACTAGTCCCTACGAGCAGTACTTC

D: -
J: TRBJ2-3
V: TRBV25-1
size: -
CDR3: CASSAGATQYF
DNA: TGTGCCAGCAGTGCAGGAGCTACGCAGTATTTT

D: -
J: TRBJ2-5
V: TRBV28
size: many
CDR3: CASSEPGPGHQETQYF
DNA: TGTGCCAGCAGTGAACCGGGCCCAGGGCACCAAGAGACCCAGTACTTC

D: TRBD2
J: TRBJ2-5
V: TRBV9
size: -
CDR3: CASSAAPTSGGQETQYF
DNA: TGTGCCAGCAGCGCAGCTCCAACTAGCGGGGGACAAGAGACCCAGTACTTC

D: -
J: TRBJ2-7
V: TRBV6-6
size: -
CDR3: CASSYWSGSEQYF
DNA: TGTGCCAGCAGTTACTGGTCGGGTAGCGAGCAGTACTTC

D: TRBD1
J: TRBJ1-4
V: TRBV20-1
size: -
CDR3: CSAEAGTGDEKLFF
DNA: TGCAGTGCAGAAGCCGGGACAGGGGATGAAAAACTGTTTTTT

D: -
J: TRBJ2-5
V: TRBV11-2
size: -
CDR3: CASSPVHLRETQYF
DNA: TGTGCCAGCAGCCCGGTGCATTTGAGGGAGACCCAGTACTTC

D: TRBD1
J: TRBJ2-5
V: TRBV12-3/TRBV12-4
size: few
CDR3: CASSLDRGHETQYF
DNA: TGTGCCAGCAGCCTCGACAGGGGTCACGAGACCCAGTACTTC

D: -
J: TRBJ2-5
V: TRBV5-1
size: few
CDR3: CASSLEVGTQETQYF
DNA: TGCGCCAGCAGCTTGGAGGTAGGGACCCAAGAGACCCAGTACTTC

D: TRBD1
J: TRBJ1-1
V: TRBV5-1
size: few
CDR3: CASSLGGQTPGAEAFF
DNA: TGCGCCAGCAGCTTGGGGGGACAGACCCCGGGAGCGGAAGCTTTCTTT

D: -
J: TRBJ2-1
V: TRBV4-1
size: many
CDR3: CASSQDTGSPYNEQFF
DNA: TGCGCCAGCAGCCAAGATACGGGGAGTCCCTACAATGAGCAGTTCTTC

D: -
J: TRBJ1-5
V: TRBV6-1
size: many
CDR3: CASSSRTTRNQPQHF
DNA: TGTGCCAGCAGTTCCAGAACGACTCGTAATCAGCCCCAGCATTTT

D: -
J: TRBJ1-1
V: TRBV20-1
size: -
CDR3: CSARDLRDTEAFF
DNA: TGCAGTGCTAGAGATCTCAGGGACACTGAAGCTTTCTTT

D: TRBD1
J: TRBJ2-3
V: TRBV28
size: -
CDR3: CASSFPQGGTDTQYF
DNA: TGTGCCAGCAGTTTCCCACAGGGGGGCACAGATACGCAGTATTTT

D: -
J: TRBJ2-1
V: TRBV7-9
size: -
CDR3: CASSSRKRQDEQFF
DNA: TGTGCCAGCAGTTCACGGAAGCGGCAGGATGAGCAGTTTTTC

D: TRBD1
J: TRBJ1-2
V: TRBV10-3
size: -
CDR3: CAVSPSPGTATYGYTF
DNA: TGTGCCGTCAGTCCATCTCCCGGGACAGCTACTTATGGCTACACCTTC

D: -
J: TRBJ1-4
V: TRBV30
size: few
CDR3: CAWTIRSDEKLFF
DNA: TGTGCCTGGACCATTAGGTCCGATGAAAAACTGTTTTTT

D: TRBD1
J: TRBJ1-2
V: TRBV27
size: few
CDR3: CASRQGNNGYTF
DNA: TGTGCCAGCAGACAGGGGAATAATGGCTACACCTTC

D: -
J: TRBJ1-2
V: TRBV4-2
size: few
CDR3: CASSQPSGVAYGYTF
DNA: TGTGCCAGCAGCCAACCCTCGGGGGTAGCCTATGGCTACACCTTC

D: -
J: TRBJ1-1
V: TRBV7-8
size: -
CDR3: CASSLGGHPGGEAFF
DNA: TGTGCCAGCAGCTTAGGGGGACACCCCGGGGGTGAAGCTTTCTTT

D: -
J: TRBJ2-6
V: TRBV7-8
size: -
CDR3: CASSFPPGANVLTF
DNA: TGTGCCAGCAGCTTCCCTCCTGGGGCCAACGTCCTGACTTTC

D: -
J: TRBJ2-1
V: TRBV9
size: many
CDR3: CASSAHAARHNEQFF
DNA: TGTGCCAGCAGCGCCCATGCAGCGAGGCACAATGAGCAGTTCTTC

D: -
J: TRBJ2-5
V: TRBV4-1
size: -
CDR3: CASSQLAGETQYF
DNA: TGCGCCAGCAGCCAGCTAGCTGGAGAGACCCAGTACTTC

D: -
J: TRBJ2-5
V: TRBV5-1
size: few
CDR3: CASSLERGKETQYF
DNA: TGCGCCAGCAGCTTGGAAAGGGGAAAAGAGACCCAGTACTTC

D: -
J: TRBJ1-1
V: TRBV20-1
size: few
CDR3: CSAKPPGGVDTEAFF
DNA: TGCAGTGCTAAGCCCCCCGGAGGGGTCGACACTGAAGCTTTCTTT

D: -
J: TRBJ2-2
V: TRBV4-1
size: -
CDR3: CASSQVAGAGELFF
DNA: TGCGCCAGCAGCCAAGTGGCCGGGGCCGGGGAGCTGTTTTTT

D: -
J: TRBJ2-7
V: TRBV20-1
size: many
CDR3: CSASWGGAANPYEQYF
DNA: TGCAGTGCTAGTTGGGGAGGAGCGGCGAACCCCTACGAGCAGTACTTC

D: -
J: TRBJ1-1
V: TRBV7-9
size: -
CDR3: CASSPQGRLRNTEAFF
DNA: TGTGCCAGCAGCCCTCAGGGGCGCCTAAGGAACACTGAAGCTTTCTTT

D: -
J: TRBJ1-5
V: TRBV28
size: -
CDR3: CASSPRREYSNQPQHF
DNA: TGTGCCAGCAGTCCCCGACGGGAGTATAGCAATCAGCCCCAGCATTTT

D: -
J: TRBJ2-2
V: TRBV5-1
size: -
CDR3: CASSPRWGQGGELFF
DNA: TGCGCCAGCAGCCCCCGCTGGGGGCAAGGCGGGGAGCTGTTTTTT

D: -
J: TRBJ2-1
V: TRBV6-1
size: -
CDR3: CARGAGELGEQFF
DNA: TGTGCCAGAGGGGCAGGGGAACTGGGTGAGCAGTTCTTC

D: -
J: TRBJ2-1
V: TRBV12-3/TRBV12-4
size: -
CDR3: CASSKRLGFNEQFF
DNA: TGTGCCAGCAGCAAACGACTAGGGTTCAATGAGCAGTTCTTC

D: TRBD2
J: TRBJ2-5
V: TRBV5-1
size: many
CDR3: CASSFPAGGPEETQYF
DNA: TGCGCCAGCAGCTTCCCAGCGGGGGGGCCGGAGGAGACCCAGTACTTC

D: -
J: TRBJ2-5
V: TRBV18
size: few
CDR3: CASSPQTRGETQYF
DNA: TGTGCCAGCTCACCACAGACTAGGGGAGAGACCCAGTACTTC

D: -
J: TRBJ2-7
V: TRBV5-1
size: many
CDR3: CASSLVSLASNEQYF
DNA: TGCGCCAGCAGCTTGGTTTCTCTGGCCAGCAATGAGCAGTACTTC

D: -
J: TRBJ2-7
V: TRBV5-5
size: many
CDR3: CASSLNRDEQYF
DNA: TGTGCCAGCAGCTTGAACCGAGACGAGCAGTACTTC

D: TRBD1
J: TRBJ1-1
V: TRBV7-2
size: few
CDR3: CASSQRQGRTTEAFF
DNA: TGTGCCAGCAGCCAAAGACAGGGTAGGACCACTGAAGCTTTCTTT

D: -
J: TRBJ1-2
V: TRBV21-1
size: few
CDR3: CASSNRGSAPTRANYGYTF
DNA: TGTGCCAGCAGCAACAGGGGCTCGGCTCCGACGAGAGCTAACTATGGCTACACCTTC